A single sample is the source of the 4 T cell receptor beta chains below, sequenced in a study of blood T cell repertoires in COVID-19. TCRdb's copy holds only in-frame clones and misses some; the assay was immunoSEQ multiplex PCR. This sample yields fewer than 200,000 clones, of which about 85% are seen a single time; approximately 1.3% belongs to the top ten. The specimen was peripheral blood. The receptors derive from a man between 60 and 75 years old who had recovered from COVID-19.

The V and J genes are TRBV5-1 and TRBJ2-7; tentatively, D is TRBD1 (6 bases). The CDR3 is 14 residues long. V lost 5 bases and J 0 bases, leaving 12 bases between the germline ends. Germline-derived CDR1 and CDR2 are SGHRS and YFSETQ. In DNA, the CDR3 is TGCGCCAGCAGGGGGACACCTAGCTCCTACGAGCAGTACTTC. As protein: CASRGTPSSYEQYF.

This sequence joins TRBV6-6 and TRBJ1-5, with D possibly TRBD1 on 5 matching bases. The length of the CDR3 is 14 residues. With 6 bases removed from V and 2 bases from J, the gap between germline ends came to 11 bases. Germline-derived CDR1 and CDR2 are MNHNY and SVGAGI (reference sequence). The CDR3: CASSPSTGNQPQHF. The CDR3 nucleotides are TGTGCCAGCAGCCCCTCGACAGGCAATCAGCCCCAGCATTTT.

The chain employs TRBV5-8 and TRBJ2-3, with 9 bases that match TRBD2. This CDR3 has 19 residues. Germline assignment: CDR1 SGHTS and CDR2 YDEGEE. After removal of 7 bases from V and 0 bases from J, the junction contained 18 bases not matched to a gene. The CDR3 loop is CASSNTRASGETSTDTQYF. The CDR3 DNA sequence: TGTGCCAGCTCTAACACCCGGGCTAGCGGGGAAACTAGCACAGATACGCAGTATTTT. The complete variable domain, with remaining parts taken from reference TRBV5-8 and TRBJ2-3, reads EAGVTQSPTHLIKTRGQQATLRCSPISGHTSVYWYQQALGLGLQFLLWYDEGEERNRGNFPPRFSGRQFPNYSSELNVNALELEDSALYLCASSNTRASGETSTDTQYFGPGTRLTVL.

This clone was seen just once. The V call is TRBV29-1, the J call TRBJ1-1; 8 nucleotides align to TRBD1. CDR3 length equals 13 residues. The germline gives CDR1 SQVTM, CDR2 ANQGSEA. The CDR3 is CSIRGRGRTEAFF. CDR3 coding DNA: TGCAGTATAAGGGGCAGGGGGCGAACTGAAGCTTTCTTT.